The entry that follows covers one T cell receptor beta chain sequence. The antigen is unknown. This sample stems from a study of high-grade serous ovarian cancer treatment subgroups. Study results and limitations: Tumors within one patient showed repertoire similarity of about 0.095 to 0.85. Higher neoantigen levels went with greater TCR clonal relatedness.

The method was immunoSEQ multiplex PCR; TCRdb's version includes in-frame clones alone and lacks a portion of them. The sample shows 12,000 or so clones, 88% of them seen only once. The tumor samples were collected prior to definitive surgery or chemotherapy. V was cut by 6 bases and J by 4 bases, with 18 bases left in between. Germline lookup yields CDR1 MNHEY and CDR2 SVGAGI. The CDR3 spans 15 residues. The TCR originated in a human donor with high-grade serous ovarian cancer. V gene TRBV6-5 combines with J gene TRBJ2-5, with a possible D match to TRBD1 (7 bases). The sequencing input was tumor tissue. The CDR3 sequence is CASSPTQGGRETQYF. The CDR3 region has the DNA TGTGCCAGCAGCCCGACGCAGGGGGGAAGAGAGACCCAGTACTTC.